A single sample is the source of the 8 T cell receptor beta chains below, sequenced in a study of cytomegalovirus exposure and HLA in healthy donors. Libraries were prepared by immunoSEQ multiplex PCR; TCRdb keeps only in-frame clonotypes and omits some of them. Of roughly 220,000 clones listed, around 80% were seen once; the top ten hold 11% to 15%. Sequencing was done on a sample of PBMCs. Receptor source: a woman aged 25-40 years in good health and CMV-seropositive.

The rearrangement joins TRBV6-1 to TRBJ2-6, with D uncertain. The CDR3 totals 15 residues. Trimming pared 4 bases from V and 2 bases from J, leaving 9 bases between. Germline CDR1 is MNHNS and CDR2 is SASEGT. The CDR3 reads CASSAQTPGANVLTF. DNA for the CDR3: TGTGCCAGCAGTGCGCAGACTCCTGGGGCCAACGTCCTGACTTTC.

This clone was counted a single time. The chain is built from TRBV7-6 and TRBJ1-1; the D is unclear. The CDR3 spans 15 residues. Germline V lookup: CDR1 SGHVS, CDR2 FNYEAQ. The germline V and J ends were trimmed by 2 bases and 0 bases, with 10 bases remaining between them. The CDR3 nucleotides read TGTGCCAGCAGCTTAAGTAACAGCATGAACACTGAAGCTTTCTTT. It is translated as CASSLSNSMNTEAFF.

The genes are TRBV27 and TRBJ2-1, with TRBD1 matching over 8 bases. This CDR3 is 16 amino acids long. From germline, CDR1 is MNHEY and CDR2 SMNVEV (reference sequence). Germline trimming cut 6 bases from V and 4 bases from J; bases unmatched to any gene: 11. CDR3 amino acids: CASRDRGPPRYNEQFF. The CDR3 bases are TGTGCCAGCAGAGACAGGGGCCCGCCCCGATACAATGAGCAGTTCTTC.

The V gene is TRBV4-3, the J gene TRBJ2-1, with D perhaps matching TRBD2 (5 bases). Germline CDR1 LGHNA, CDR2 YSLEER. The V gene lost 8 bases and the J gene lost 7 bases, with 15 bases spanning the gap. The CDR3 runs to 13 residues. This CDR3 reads CASGLAPGNEQFF. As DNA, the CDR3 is TGCGCCAGCGGCCTCGCGCCGGGAAATGAGCAGTTCTTC.

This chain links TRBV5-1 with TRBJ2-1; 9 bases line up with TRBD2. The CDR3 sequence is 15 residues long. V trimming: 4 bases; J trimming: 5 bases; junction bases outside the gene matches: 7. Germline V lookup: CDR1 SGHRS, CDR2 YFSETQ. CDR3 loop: CASSTLAGLDNEQFF. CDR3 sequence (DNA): TGCGCCAGCAGCACCCTAGCGGGACTCGACAATGAGCAGTTCTTC.

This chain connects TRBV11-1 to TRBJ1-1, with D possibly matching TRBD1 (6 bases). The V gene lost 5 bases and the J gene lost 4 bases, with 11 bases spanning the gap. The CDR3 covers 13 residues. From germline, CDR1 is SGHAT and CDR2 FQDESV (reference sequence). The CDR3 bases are TGTGCCAGCAGCCGGGGGCAGGGCACTGAAGCTTTCTTT. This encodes CASSRGQGTEAFF.

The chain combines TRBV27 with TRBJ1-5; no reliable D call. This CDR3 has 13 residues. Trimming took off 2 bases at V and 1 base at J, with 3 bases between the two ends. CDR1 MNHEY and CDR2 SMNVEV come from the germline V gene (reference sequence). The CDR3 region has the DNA TGTGCCAGCAGTTTACAAAGCAATCAGCCCCAGCATTTT. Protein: CASSLQSNQPQHF.

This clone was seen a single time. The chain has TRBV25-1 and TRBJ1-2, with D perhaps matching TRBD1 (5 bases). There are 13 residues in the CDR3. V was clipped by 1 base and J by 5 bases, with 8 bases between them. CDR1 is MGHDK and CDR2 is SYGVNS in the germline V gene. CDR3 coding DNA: TGTGCCAGCAGTGAATTGGGACGGTATGGCTACACCTTC. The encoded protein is CASSELGRYGYTF.